The clone carrying this T cell receptor (beta chain) has a handful of counts. This sample was included in a study of molecular identifiers for immune sequencing clone quantification. The germline V gene encodes CDR1 SGHTA and CDR2 FQGTGA. CDR3 length: 13 residues. V was cut by 5 bases and J by 5 bases, with 11 bases left in between. MiXCR, run by TCRdb on the PCR reads, gives a single entry per CDR3 protein. The sample carries about half a million distinct CDR3 sequences, about 25% recorded once. Input material: naive CD8+ T cells from blood, with Jurkat cell RNA spiked in. As to subset: FACS-sorted CD8+CD4-CCR7+CD45RA+ naive T cells. The V call is TRBV7-3, the J call TRBJ2-3; no clear D gene. The receptor comes from a human donor in good health. Some libraries in this study had Jurkat cell RNA spiked in. The CDR3 loop reads CASSGWNIDTQYF. In DNA form, the CDR3 reads TGTGCCAGCAGCGGATGGAACATAGATACGCAGTATTTT.